This T cell receptor beta chain was found in a study of Graves' ophthalmopathy and Graves' hyperthyroidism. Across the whole study: Peripheral blood samples were taken at initial diagnosis, before any treatment. Whole-study results and caveats: This model predicted ophthalmopathy progression (sensitivity around 71%, specificity about 72%).

Scientists amplified the TCR beta CDR3 regions from RNA transcripts. Second-round multiplex PCR followed a first-round RT-PCR using HTBI primers. TCRdb reprocessed the multiplex PCR reads with MiXCR, giving one entry per CDR3 protein. The sample comprises roughly 60,000 distinct CDR3 sequences, approximately 47% of which are singletons, and approximately 4.8% rests with the top ten. Concerning this clonotype itself: Its antigen is unknown.

For donors with ophthalmopathy, the disease showed moderate-to-severe activity, reached CAS ≥3 and NOSPECS ≥4, and had lasted under 3 months. Symptoms, serum thyroxine and TRAb, thyroid ultrasound, and orbital computed tomography formed the diagnostic basis. V was pared by 3 bases and J by 14 bases, with 9 bases of the junction left unmatched. CDR1 is SGHRS and CDR2 is YFSETQ in the germline V gene. The CDR3 consists of 13 residues. This TCR came from an adult woman with Graves' ophthalmopathy. The chain has TRBV5-1 and TRBJ2-1, with 9 bases lining up with TRBD1. The sequencing input was peripheral blood. The chain's CDR3 is CASSSTPGQGEFF. The CDR3 nucleotides read TGCGCCAGCAGCTCAACCCCGGGACAGGGAGAGTTCTTC.